Listed below are T cell receptor beta chains from one sample, sequenced in a study of lymphopenia after photon versus proton radiotherapy. The repertoire was sequenced with immunoSEQ multiplex PCR; TCRdb's copy has only in-frame clones and lacks some. The repertoire has about 83,000 clones, around 80% of them found once; the top ten carry roughly 1.4%. The source was peripheral blood, collected from a patient treated with proton-based radiotherapy. The receptors shown here come from a man aged 55 to 69 with pancreatic cancer. CDR3s include the opening cysteine and the closing phenylalanine or tryptophan. The order of the fields is V gene, D gene, clone size, J gene, CDR3 length, CDR3 protein, CDR3 DNA. A D gene is named only where the DNA matches it firmly. Some rows mark clone size as missing; the rest say once, few, many or name a class of expanded clone.

v_gene: TRBV29-1; d_gene: TRBD2; abundance: -; j_gene: TRBJ2-7; len: 14; CDR3aa: CSVEVSGGINEQYF; CDR3nt: TGCAGCGTTGAGGTTTCCGGGGGGATTAACGAGCAGTACTTC
v_gene: TRBV29-1; d_gene: TRBD1; abundance: -; j_gene: TRBJ2-7; len: 13; CDR3aa: CSVRDRVVYEQYF; CDR3nt: TGCAGCGTCCGGGACAGGGTGGTCTACGAGCAGTACTTC
v_gene: TRBV27; d_gene: -; abundance: -; j_gene: TRBJ2-6; len: 15; CDR3aa: CASSLTGSGANVLTF; CDR3nt: TGTGCCAGCAGTCTAACAGGGTCTGGGGCCAACGTCCTGACTTTC
v_gene: TRBV7-7; d_gene: TRBD1; abundance: once; j_gene: TRBJ2-7; len: 13; CDR3aa: CASSFLQGDEQYF; CDR3nt: TGTGCTAGCAGCTTTTTACAGGGGGATGAGCAGTACTTC
v_gene: TRBV5-1; d_gene: -; abundance: -; j_gene: TRBJ1-3; len: 15; CDR3aa: CASSLAPSSGNTIYF; CDR3nt: TGCGCCAGCAGCTTGGCACCCTCCTCTGGAAACACCATATATTTT
v_gene: TRBV27; d_gene: -; abundance: -; j_gene: TRBJ1-3; len: 17; CDR3aa: CASSSLRWRNSGNTIYF; CDR3nt: TGTGCCAGCAGTTCCCTCCGGTGGCGGAACTCTGGAAACACCATATATTTT
v_gene: TRBV11-2; d_gene: TRBD2; abundance: -; j_gene: TRBJ2-7; len: 16; CDR3aa: CASSLEASGFSGVQYF; CDR3nt: TGTGCCAGCAGCTTAGAGGCTAGCGGGTTCTCGGGGGTGCAGTACTTC
v_gene: TRBV7-6; d_gene: -; abundance: -; j_gene: TRBJ2-3; len: 15; CDR3aa: CASSQTGSSTDTQYF; CDR3nt: TGTGCCAGCAGCCAGACTGGTTCTAGCACAGATACGCAGTATTTT
v_gene: TRBV13; d_gene: TRBD2; abundance: -; j_gene: TRBJ2-1; len: 18; CDR3aa: CASSLKGLAGGRNNEQFF; CDR3nt: TGTGCCAGCAGCTTAAAGGGACTAGCGGGAGGCCGTAACAATGAGCAGTTCTTC
v_gene: TRBV2; d_gene: -; abundance: -; j_gene: TRBJ1-1; len: 13; CDR3aa: CASSLQGYTEAFF; CDR3nt: TGTGCCAGCAGCCTCCAGGGCTACACTGAAGCTTTCTTT
v_gene: TRBV7-8; d_gene: -; abundance: -; j_gene: TRBJ2-1; len: 14; CDR3aa: CASSLALGGNEQFF; CDR3nt: TGTGCCAGCAGCTTAGCGCTGGGAGGAAATGAGCAGTTCTTC
v_gene: TRBV27; d_gene: -; abundance: few; j_gene: TRBJ1-2; len: 14; CDR3aa: CASRLQGAGGGYTF; CDR3nt: TGTGCCAGCAGGCTCCAGGGAGCGGGGGGTGGCTACACCTTC
v_gene: TRBV5-1; d_gene: -; abundance: -; j_gene: TRBJ2-1; len: 14; CDR3aa: CASSFRGQNNEQFF; CDR3nt: TGCGCCAGCAGCTTCCGGGGGCAGAACAATGAGCAGTTCTTC
v_gene: TRBV12-2; d_gene: -; abundance: few; j_gene: TRBJ1-2; len: 15; CDR3aa: CASRLEGKWVRRYTF; CDR3nt: TGTGCAAGTCGCTTAGAGGGTAAGTGGGTCCGGCGCTACACCTTC
v_gene: TRBV5-4; d_gene: TRBD1; abundance: -; j_gene: TRBJ2-1; len: 15; CDR3aa: CASSLSGTDYNEQFF; CDR3nt: TGTGCCAGCAGCTTGTCCGGGACAGACTACAATGAGCAGTTCTTC
v_gene: TRBV29-1; d_gene: -; abundance: few; j_gene: TRBJ2-2; len: 13; CDR3aa: CSVFPKGTGELFF; CDR3nt: TGCAGCGTTTTTCCTAAAGGGACCGGGGAGCTGTTTTTT
v_gene: TRBV6-5; d_gene: -; abundance: -; j_gene: TRBJ1-1; len: 16; CDR3aa: CASSYSGGAGKTEAFF; CDR3nt: TGTGCCAGCAGTTACTCGGGGGGGGCGGGTAAAACTGAAGCTTTCTTT
v_gene: TRBV28; d_gene: TRBD2; abundance: -; j_gene: TRBJ2-3; len: 16; CDR3aa: CASSLPSGRSTDTQYF; CDR3nt: TGTGCCAGCAGTTTGCCTAGCGGGAGGAGCACAGATACGCAGTATTTT
v_gene: TRBV12-5; d_gene: -; abundance: -; j_gene: TRBJ2-3; len: 13; CDR3aa: CASGLSVGDTQYF; CDR3nt: TGTGCTAGTGGCCTTTCGGTCGGGGATACGCAGTATTTT
v_gene: TRBV27; d_gene: -; abundance: -; j_gene: TRBJ1-1; len: 15; CDR3aa: CASGYRVGMNTEAFF; CDR3nt: TGTGCCAGCGGGTACAGGGTCGGGATGAACACTGAAGCTTTCTTT
v_gene: TRBV5-1; d_gene: TRBD1; abundance: -; j_gene: TRBJ1-2; len: 13; CDR3aa: CASRKDRGYGYTF; CDR3nt: TGCGCCAGCAGAAAAGACAGGGGCTATGGCTACACCTTC
v_gene: TRBV28; d_gene: -; abundance: -; j_gene: TRBJ2-7; len: 14; CDR3aa: CASSLYRSPYEQYF; CDR3nt: TGTGCCAGCAGTTTATACAGGAGTCCCTACGAGCAGTACTTC
v_gene: TRBV14; d_gene: -; abundance: -; j_gene: TRBJ1-1; len: 15; CDR3aa: CASSQRGARNTEAFF; CDR3nt: TGTGCCAGCAGCCAAAGAGGGGCGAGGAACACTGAAGCTTTCTTT
v_gene: TRBV7-9; d_gene: -; abundance: -; j_gene: TRBJ1-5; len: 14; CDR3aa: CASRPEGSNQPQHF; CDR3nt: TGTGCCAGCAGGCCCGAAGGCAGCAATCAGCCCCAGCATTTT
v_gene: TRBV4-1; d_gene: -; abundance: -; j_gene: TRBJ1-1; len: 18; CDR3aa: CASSHTRPGTTRETEAFF; CDR3nt: TGCGCCAGCAGCCATACCCGGCCGGGGACAACGCGCGAGACTGAAGCTTTCTTT
v_gene: TRBV28; d_gene: -; abundance: -; j_gene: TRBJ1-4; len: 14; CDR3aa: CASSISRAGIKLFF; CDR3nt: TGTGCCAGCAGTATCAGCCGGGCAGGTATTAAACTGTTTTTT
v_gene: TRBV6-1; d_gene: -; abundance: few; j_gene: TRBJ2-7; len: 15; CDR3aa: CASSEATTYLYEQYF; CDR3nt: TGTGCCAGCAGTGAAGCTACGACTTATCTCTACGAGCAGTACTTC
v_gene: TRBV29-1; d_gene: -; abundance: -; j_gene: TRBJ2-1; len: 13; CDR3aa: CSVGGQLYNEQFF; CDR3nt: TGCAGCGTTGGAGGACAGTTATACAATGAGCAGTTCTTC
v_gene: TRBV27; d_gene: -; abundance: -; j_gene: TRBJ1-1; len: 14; CDR3aa: CASSLKGSDTEAFF; CDR3nt: TGTGCCAGCAGTTTAAAAGGCTCGGACACTGAAGCTTTCTTT
v_gene: TRBV6-6; d_gene: -; abundance: -; j_gene: TRBJ2-5; len: 14; CDR3aa: CASSYDTGRETQYF; CDR3nt: TGTGCCAGCAGTTACGATACGGGCAGAGAGACCCAGTACTTC
v_gene: TRBV5-1; d_gene: -; abundance: -; j_gene: TRBJ1-2; len: 17; CDR3aa: CASSSGSWMRTNYGYTF; CDR3nt: TGCGCCAGCAGCTCAGGTTCCTGGATGCGAACGAACTATGGCTACACCTTC
v_gene: TRBV7-3; d_gene: TRBD2; abundance: -; j_gene: TRBJ2-6; len: 18; CDR3aa: CASSPTSGRASGANVLTF; CDR3nt: TGTGCCAGCAGCCCGACTAGCGGGAGGGCCTCTGGGGCCAACGTCCTGACTTTC
v_gene: TRBV28; d_gene: TRBD2; abundance: once; j_gene: TRBJ2-1; len: 16; CDR3aa: CASSLGLEGVTGEQFF; CDR3nt: TGTGCCAGCAGTTTGGGACTAGAGGGCGTTACGGGTGAGCAGTTCTTC
v_gene: TRBV11-2; d_gene: -; abundance: -; j_gene: TRBJ1-1; len: 16; CDR3aa: CASSQTGGGGFTEAFF; CDR3nt: TGTGCCAGCAGCCAAACCGGGGGCGGCGGGTTTACTGAAGCTTTCTTT
v_gene: TRBV9; d_gene: TRBD2; abundance: -; j_gene: TRBJ2-1; len: 13; CDR3aa: CASSVGTSGEQFF; CDR3nt: TGTGCCAGCAGCGTAGGGACTAGCGGAGAGCAGTTCTTC
v_gene: TRBV30; d_gene: TRBD1; abundance: -; j_gene: TRBJ2-3; len: 15; CDR3aa: CAWSVQGGLTDTQYF; CDR3nt: TGTGCCTGGAGTGTACAGGGGGGTCTCACAGATACGCAGTATTTT
v_gene: TRBV5-5; d_gene: -; abundance: -; j_gene: TRBJ2-7; len: 14; CDR3aa: CASSLEPRVYEQYF; CDR3nt: TGTGCCAGCAGCTTGGAGCCCAGGGTCTACGAGCAGTACTTC
v_gene: TRBV7-3; d_gene: TRBD2; abundance: -; j_gene: TRBJ2-1; len: 15; CDR3aa: CASSPQREVYNEQFF; CDR3nt: TGTGCCAGCAGCCCCCAGCGGGAGGTCTACAATGAGCAGTTCTTC